The present entry profiles one T cell receptor beta chain with its context. This sample is part of a study of blood T cell repertoires in COVID-19. After removal of 0 bases from V and 10 bases from J, the junction contained 3 bases not matched to a gene. The CDR3 spans 13 residues. Per the germline V gene, CDR1 is SGDLS and CDR2 is YYNGEE. Sequenced by immunoSEQ multiplex PCR; TCRdb stores in-frame clones only, minus some. The top ten hold roughly 7% of the sample, which has more than 150,000 clones, more than 80% seen once. This sequence joins TRBV9 and TRBJ1-4, with TRBD1 identical over 7 bases. Sequences were obtained from peripheral blood. This TCR came from a human donor in a cohort sampled during active COVID-19. CDR3 DNA sequence: TGTGCCAGCAGCGTAGGGGCAGGGGGAAAACTGTTTTTT. Protein product: CASSVGAGGKLFF.